This is a list of T cell receptor beta chains from one sample in a study of graft-versus-host responses after intestinal transplantation. No antigen is known for these receptors. Some clones are missing from TCRdb's copy, which holds only in-frame ones; the method was immunoSEQ multiplex PCR. Of about 120,000 clones listed, approximately 95% were seen once; the top ten hold around 0.12%. Sequencing was performed on unstimulated CD4+ T cells sorted from spleen or lymph node cells, taken before intestinal transplant. The receptors were sampled from a human donor who received an intestinal transplant. The CDR3 runs from the conserved cysteine through the conserved F or W. A D gene is named only where the DNA matches it firmly. Expanded clones are given a class, and other clones once, few, many or no size at all.

D: .; J: TRBJ1-5; size: once; V: TRBV19; DNA: TGTGCCAGTAGTATAGATATGGATAGCAATCAGCCCCAGCATTTT; CDR3: CASSIDMDSNQPQHF
D: .; J: TRBJ2-7; size: .; V: TRBV7-9; DNA: TGTGCCAGCAGCTTATCAGAGGAGCAGTACTTC; CDR3: CASSLSEEQYF
D: .; J: TRBJ1-4; size: .; V: TRBV11-2; DNA: TGTGCCAGCAGCCCCACCAGCGGACGACCCACTAATGAAAAACTGTTTTTT; CDR3: CASSPTSGRPTNEKLFF
D: .; J: TRBJ1-2; size: .; V: TRBV27; DNA: TGTGCCAGCGCCCTTTCCTCGGTGGGCTATGGCTACACCTTC; CDR3: CASALSSVGYGYTF
D: TRBD1; J: TRBJ2-2; size: .; V: TRBV10-3; DNA: TGTGCCATCAGTGAGTACAGGGGAGAGGCCGGGGAGCTGTTTTTT; CDR3: CAISEYRGEAGELFF
D: TRBD2; J: TRBJ2-7; size: .; V: TRBV7-3; DNA: TGTGCCAGCAGCTTATCGGGAGGATACGAGCAGTACTTC; CDR3: CASSLSGGYEQYF
D: .; J: TRBJ1-5; size: .; V: TRBV6-5; DNA: TGTGCCAGCAGTTACGGGAGGGGCAATCAGCCCCAGCATTTT; CDR3: CASSYGRGNQPQHF
D: .; J: TRBJ2-7; size: few; V: TRBV19; DNA: TGTGCCAGTAGTCCCCCGGGAGCGAAGGGCTCCTACGAGCAGTACTTC; CDR3: CASSPPGAKGSYEQYF
D: .; J: TRBJ2-1; size: .; V: TRBV5-6; DNA: TGTGCCAGCAGCCCAATTAATGGTGAGCAGTTCTTC; CDR3: CASSPINGEQFF
D: .; J: TRBJ2-1; size: .; V: TRBV11-3; DNA: TGTGCCAGCAGCCTGGACGGAGGGTTGCAGTTCTTC; CDR3: CASSLDGGLQFF
D: .; J: TRBJ1-2; size: few; V: TRBV18; DNA: TGTGCCAGCTCACCGCCATTTAATGGCTACACCTTC; CDR3: CASSPPFNGYTF
D: .; J: TRBJ1-2; size: .; V: TRBV30; DNA: TGTGCCTGGAGTGTATCGGCCAGGAAGTCCTATGGCTACACCTTC; CDR3: CAWSVSARKSYGYTF
D: TRBD2; J: TRBJ2-7; size: .; V: TRBV10-3; DNA: TGTGCCATCAGTGAGTCGGTGCTAGCGGGAGGGAAACCCTACGAGCAGTACTTC; CDR3: CAISESVLAGGKPYEQYF
D: .; J: TRBJ2-1; size: once; V: TRBV7-3; DNA: TGTGCCAGCAGCGCTAGCTTTAGGAATGAGCAGTTCTTC; CDR3: CASSASFRNEQFF
D: .; J: TRBJ2-2; size: .; V: TRBV5-1; DNA: TGCGCCAGCAGCACCGGGACACCAAACACCGGGGAGCTGTTTTTT; CDR3: CASSTGTPNTGELFF
D: .; J: TRBJ1-1; size: once; V: TRBV7-8; DNA: TGTGCCAGCAGCTTAGCTAGACGGGGGGAAGCTTTCTTT; CDR3: CASSLARRGEAFF
D: TRBD1; J: TRBJ2-5; size: .; V: TRBV30; DNA: TGTGCCCAAAAGACAGGGGGGGAGACCCAGTACTTC; CDR3: CAQKTGGETQYF
D: TRBD2; J: TRBJ2-7; size: .; V: TRBV6-5; DNA: TGTGCCAGCAGTTACAAGGCTAGCGGGGTCAACGAGCAGTACTTC; CDR3: CASSYKASGVNEQYF
D: TRBD1; J: TRBJ2-7; size: .; V: TRBV6-5; DNA: TGTGCCAGCAGTTACTCGATGGGACAGGTCCACGAGCAGTACTTC; CDR3: CASSYSMGQVHEQYF
D: .; J: TRBJ2-1; size: .; V: TRBV7-8; DNA: TGTGCCAGCAGCTGGTACAATGAGCAGTTCTTC; CDR3: CASSWYNEQFF
D: .; J: TRBJ2-7; size: few; V: TRBV7-9; DNA: TGTGCCAGCAGCTTAAGGCGGGGCGATAATAAGCAGTACTTC; CDR3: CASSLRRGDNKQYF
D: .; J: TRBJ2-7; size: .; V: TRBV5-6; DNA: TGTGCCAGCAGCTGGGGGGGGCCGGGACAGTCGGGCGAGCAGTACTTC; CDR3: CASSWGGPGQSGEQYF
D: .; J: TRBJ2-7; size: .; V: TRBV6-5; DNA: TGTGCCAGCAGTTACGGCGGGACTCCCTACGAGCAGTACTTC; CDR3: CASSYGGTPYEQYF
D: .; J: TRBJ2-7; size: once; V: TRBV6-5; DNA: TGTGCCAGCAGTTGGGCAACCGCCTACGAGCAGTACTTC; CDR3: CASSWATAYEQYF
D: .; J: TRBJ2-2; size: .; V: TRBV7-3; DNA: TGTGCCAGCAGCTTAGGTTCAGGGGCTGGCGGGGAGCTGTTTTTT; CDR3: CASSLGSGAGGELFF
D: TRBD2; J: TRBJ2-2; size: .; V: TRBV5-6; DNA: TGTGCCAGCAGCCTGACTCCGGGACTAGCGGGAGGGCCACCTGGGGAGCTGTTTTTT; CDR3: CASSLTPGLAGGPPGELFF
D: .; J: TRBJ2-3; size: .; V: TRBV27; DNA: TGTGCCAGCAGATACCTCCGGAACGGTAGCACAGATACGCAGTATTTT; CDR3: CASRYLRNGSTDTQYF
D: .; J: TRBJ1-2; size: .; V: TRBV10-3; DNA: TGTGCCACCGAACAAGGGGAGGGGAGCTACACCTTC; CDR3: CATEQGEGSYTF
D: .; J: TRBJ2-1; size: .; V: TRBV5-1; DNA: TGCGCCAGCAGCAGATGGACGGGGAATGAGCAGTTCTTC; CDR3: CASSRWTGNEQFF
D: TRBD2; J: TRBJ2-3; size: .; V: TRBV18; DNA: TGTGCCAGCTCATCTCCGGGACTAGCGGTACCAGGGACGCAGTATTTT; CDR3: CASSSPGLAVPGTQYF
D: .; J: TRBJ2-3; size: .; V: TRBV11-1; DNA: TGTGCCAGCAGCTTAGAATCCTCCGATACGCAGTATTTT; CDR3: CASSLESSDTQYF
D: .; J: TRBJ1-1; size: .; V: TRBV21-1; DNA: TGTGCCAGCAGCTATTGGAGCCCAGCTGGGGACACTGAAGCTTTCTTT; CDR3: CASSYWSPAGDTEAFF
D: .; J: TRBJ1-2; size: .; V: TRBV6-5; DNA: TGTGCCAGCAGACGGACAGAGGAATATGGCTACACCTTC; CDR3: CASRRTEEYGYTF
D: .; J: TRBJ2-1; size: .; V: TRBV7-3; DNA: TGTGCCAGCAGCTTAATAGGAAGCTCCTACAATGAGCAGTTCTTC; CDR3: CASSLIGSSYNEQFF
D: TRBD2; J: TRBJ2-1; size: .; V: TRBV28; DNA: TGTGCCAGCAGTTCGGGGGGGATCGCTTTCAATGAGCAGTTCTTC; CDR3: CASSSGGIAFNEQFF
D: TRBD2; J: TRBJ2-3; size: once; V: TRBV9; DNA: TGTGCCAGCAGCGTAGCCCTAGCGGGAGGGGCAGATACGCAGTATTTT; CDR3: CASSVALAGGADTQYF
D: .; J: TRBJ1-1; size: .; V: TRBV9; DNA: TGTGCCAGCAGCTCCAGGGTCTCATTTCGTTTCTCTGAAGCTTTCTTT; CDR3: CASSSRVSFRFSEAFF
D: .; J: TRBJ2-7; size: .; V: TRBV11-2; DNA: TGTGCCAGCAGCCTACTGCGGAGGGGGCATGAGCAGTACTTC; CDR3: CASSLLRRGHEQYF
D: TRBD1; J: TRBJ1-1; size: .; V: TRBV2; DNA: TGTGCCAGCAGTCGTGGGCAGGGGGCGGAAGCTTTCTTT; CDR3: CASSRGQGAEAFF
D: TRBD1; J: TRBJ1-2; size: .; V: TRBV6-5; DNA: TGTGCCAGCAGCTTACTCCCGGACAGGGCGCCTGGCTACACCTTC; CDR3: CASSLLPDRAPGYTF
D: .; J: TRBJ2-5; size: .; V: TRBV30; DNA: TGTGCCTGGAGGGCAGGAGAGACCCAGTACTTC; CDR3: CAWRAGETQYF
D: .; J: TRBJ1-2; size: .; V: TRBV19; DNA: TGTGCCAGTAGTCTCCGGACCTATGGCTACACCTTC; CDR3: CASSLRTYGYTF
D: TRBD1; J: TRBJ1-1; size: .; V: TRBV5-4; DNA: TGTGCCAGCAGCATAGGACAGGGAGGAACTGAAGCTTTCTTT; CDR3: CASSIGQGGTEAFF
D: TRBD2; J: TRBJ2-7; size: .; V: TRBV29-1; DNA: TGCAGCGTGGCGGGACTAGCTATAGACGAGCAGTACTTC; CDR3: CSVAGLAIDEQYF
D: .; J: TRBJ2-7; size: .; V: TRBV2; DNA: TGTGCCAGCAGGCCCCTCGGAGGGACGAGCTCCTACGAGCAGTACTTC; CDR3: CASRPLGGTSSYEQYF
D: TRBD2; J: TRBJ2-1; size: .; V: TRBV19; DNA: TGTGCCAGTAGTCCCCTGGCGGGAGGGGGGAATGAGCAGTTCTTC; CDR3: CASSPLAGGGNEQFF
D: .; J: TRBJ2-1; size: .; V: TRBV30; DNA: TGTGCCCGGGGTGGCGCGCCCCCCTACAATGAGCAGTTCTTC; CDR3: CARGGAPPYNEQFF
D: TRBD2; J: TRBJ2-7; size: .; V: TRBV27; DNA: TGTGCCAGCAGCCCGAGGGGAGCGGGGACCTACGAGCAGTACTTC; CDR3: CASSPRGAGTYEQYF
D: TRBD1; J: TRBJ2-7; size: .; V: TRBV6-1; DNA: TGTGCCAGCAGTCCTAGACAGGGGCCCTCCTACGAGCAGTACTTC; CDR3: CASSPRQGPSYEQYF
D: .; J: TRBJ2-2; size: .; V: TRBV4-2; DNA: TGTGCCAGCGGCCGTAGCATTCAGGGCACCGGGGAGCTGTTTTTT; CDR3: CASGRSIQGTGELFF
D: TRBD1; J: TRBJ1-3; size: .; V: TRBV6-5; DNA: TGTGCCAGCAGTTACTTGGGACAGGGGTACACCATATATTTT; CDR3: CASSYLGQGYTIYF
D: .; J: TRBJ2-7; size: .; V: TRBV5-1; DNA: TGCGCCAGCAGCTTACAGGGACCCGAGCAGTACTTC; CDR3: CASSLQGPEQYF
D: TRBD1; J: TRBJ2-1; size: .; V: TRBV5-1; DNA: TGCGCCAGCAGAATGGGGGACAGGGGGTTCAATGAGCAGTTCTTC; CDR3: CASRMGDRGFNEQFF